Each of the 32 T cell receptor beta chains below was sequenced from the same sample in a study of cytomegalovirus exposure and HLA in healthy donors. The data were produced by immunoSEQ multiplex PCR, yet TCRdb's version contains in-frame clones alone and is incomplete. Counted here are under 250,000 clones, 80% to 85% occurring once; the ten biggest clones make up 1% to 1.5%. The sample taken for sequencing was PBMCs. The receptors shown here come from a woman younger than 45 in good health and CMV-seronegative.

The V and J genes are TRBV29-1 and TRBJ1-4; TRBD1 agrees at 7 bases. V gave up 7 bases and J gave up 5 bases; unmatched junction bases: 7. This CDR3 comprises 13 residues. Germline CDR1 and CDR2: SQVTM and ANQGSEA. CDR3 coding DNA: TGCAGCGCAGAACAGGGGCCGAATGAAAAACTGTTTTTT. It translates to CSAEQGPNEKLFF.

The J gene is TRBJ2-1, the V gene TRBV6-6; D is perhaps TRBD2 (6 bases). CDR1 is MNHNY, CDR2 SVGAGI, per germline (reference sequence). The CDR3 loop spans 14 amino acids. V gave up 0 bases and J gave up 15 bases, with 18 bases separating them. For the CDR3, the DNA is TGTGCCAGCAGTTACTCTATGCTAGCGTCGAATGGGTTCTTC. Protein: CASSYSMLASNGFF.

V gene TRBV4-2 combines with J gene TRBJ1-2; the match to TRBD1 covers 7 bases. The germline V gene encodes CDR1 LGHNA and CDR2 YNFKEQ. Trimming at V came to 2 bases and at J to 0 bases, leaving 6 bases not matched to a gene. This CDR3 spans 16 amino acids. The CDR3 region is CASSQTGDGANYGYTF. The CDR3 bases are TGTGCCAGCAGCCAAACAGGGGATGGGGCTAACTATGGCTACACCTTC.

This chain connects TRBV27 to TRBJ2-7, with TRBD2 matching 8 bases. The germline V gene encodes CDR1 MNHEY and CDR2 SMNVEV (reference sequence). With 5 bases clipped from V and 4 bases from J, the junction kept 10 bases outside the gene matches. CDR3 length equals 15 residues. The CDR3 nucleotides read TGTGCCAGCAGTCCGGGCGCGGGAGGAAGGTACGAGCAGTACTTC. This encodes CASSPGAGGRYEQYF.

V and J are TRBV28 and TRBJ1-3, with a weak D call TRBD1 (5 bases). The CDR3 runs 16 residues. The germline V and J ends were trimmed by 5 bases and 0 bases, with 14 bases remaining between them. Germline CDR1 and CDR2: MDHEN and SYDVKM. The CDR3 region is CASSTRQSLSGNTIYF. The CDR3 DNA reads TGTGCCAGCAGTACACGACAGTCTCTCTCTGGAAACACCATATATTTT. Full variable domain (outside the CDR3, taken from reference TRBV28 and TRBJ1-3): DVKVTQSSRYLVKRTGEKVFLECVQDMDHENMFWYRQDPGLGLRLIYFSYDVKMKEKGDIPEGYSVSREKKERFSLILESASTNQTSMYLCASSTRQSLSGNTIYFGEGSWLTVV.

The chain combines TRBV5-1 with TRBJ2-3; D perhaps matches TRBD1 (6 bases). Per germline, CDR1 SGHRS and CDR2 YFSETQ. The CDR3 consists of 16 residues. The V end lost 4 bases, the J end lost 5 bases, and 20 bases lay between the germline ends. The CDR3 sequence: CASSRDDRLYGDTQYF. In nucleotides, the CDR3 is TGCGCCAGCAGCAGAGACGACAGGCTTTACGGAGATACGCAGTATTTT.

V usage is TRBV5-4 and J usage is TRBJ2-3; D is uncertain. The CDR3 loop spans 14 amino acids. Trimming removed 4 bases from V and 0 bases from J, with 9 bases in between. Per germline, CDR1 SGHNT and CDR2 YYREEE (reference sequence). The CDR3 reads CASSPTASTDTQYF. The CDR3 DNA sequence: TGTGCCAGCAGCCCTACCGCTAGCACAGATACGCAGTATTTT.

This clone has only a few counts. V usage is TRBV4-1 and J usage is TRBJ1-6; D ambiguous. CDR1 is MGHRA and CDR2 is YSYEKL in the germline V gene. The germline V and J ends were trimmed by 8 bases and 6 bases, with 14 bases remaining between them. The CDR3 length is 14 residues. CDR3 bases: TGCGCCAGCCGCATCGGACTCATTAATTCACCCCTCCACTTT. Translation gives CASRIGLINSPLHF.

The count of this clone is one. The V and J genes are TRBV30 and TRBJ1-5; D is possibly TRBD1 (6 bases). CDR1 is GTSNPN, CDR2 SVGIG, per germline (reference sequence). This CDR3 has 15 amino acids. V was clipped by 1 base and J by 2 bases, with 12 bases between them. The CDR3 sequence: CAWSGLGGGNQPQHF. The DNA of the CDR3 is TGTGCCTGGAGTGGTCTTGGGGGCGGCAATCAGCCCCAGCATTTT.

The J gene is TRBJ2-7, the V gene TRBV7-6, with D possibly TRBD2 on 6 matching bases. Germline CDR1 and CDR2: SGHVS and FNYEAQ. Deletions cut 5 bases from V and 3 bases from J, with 11 bases between. CDR3 length equals 13 residues. CDR3 in amino acids: CASSRAGGYEQYF. CDR3 nucleotide sequence: TGTGCCAGCAGCCGCGCCGGGGGCTACGAGCAGTACTTC.

The rearrangement joins TRBV5-1 to TRBJ1-4, with D possibly being TRBD1 (6 bases). The CDR3 contains 14 residues. Trimming left V 0 bases short and J 3 bases short, with 6 bases between. CDR1 and CDR2 from the germline V gene are SGHRS and YFSETQ. In DNA form, the CDR3 reads TGCGCCAGCAGCTTGGCAGGGGCTAATGAAAAACTGTTTTTT. Protein product: CASSLAGANEKLFF.

The CDR3 coding sequence is TGTGCCAGCAGCAGGGTGAGTTCGGGCGAGCAGTACTTC. Translated, it gives CASSRVSSGEQYF. The chain couples TRBV6-5 to TRBJ2-7, with a weak D call TRBD1 (5 bases). The CDR3 runs 13 residues. V dropped 6 bases and J dropped 6 bases, with 15 bases sitting between them. In germline, CDR1 is MNHEY, CDR2 SVGAGI.

This clone was observed once. The chain employs TRBV25-1 and TRBJ2-5, with TRBD1 identical over 7 bases. With V trimmed by 1 base and J by 4 bases, 6 bases remained unmatched. The germline V gene encodes CDR1 MGHDK and CDR2 SYGVNS. There are 15 residues in the CDR3. CDR3 amino acids: CASSELDRRLETQYF. The CDR3 coding sequence is TGTGCCAGCAGTGAATTGGACAGGCGGCTAGAGACCCAGTACTTC.

The chain couples TRBV11-2 to TRBJ2-5, with 11 positions matching TRBD2. The J segment lost 4 bases and the V segment lost 4 bases, leaving 14 bases of the junction unmatched. The CDR3 has 18 residues. The germline V gene has CDR1 SGHAT and CDR2 FQNNGV. The CDR3 sequence: CASSSSPTSGVGRETQYF. The CDR3 nucleotides read TGTGCCAGCAGCTCCTCCCCGACTAGCGGGGTGGGGAGAGAGACCCAGTACTTC.

A few counts support this clone. This rearrangement joins TRBV30 to TRBJ2-7, with 10 bases lining up with TRBD1. From germline, CDR1 is GTSNPN and CDR2 SVGIG (reference sequence). This CDR3 comprises 13 residues. V dropped 4 bases and J dropped 3; count of bases not matched to a gene: 3. The CDR3 loop is CAWNRDRGYEQYF. The CDR3 DNA sequence: TGTGCCTGGAACCGGGACAGGGGCTACGAGCAGTACTTC.

The V and J genes are TRBV9 and TRBJ2-7; 7 bases match TRBD1. V lost 0 bases and J lost 2; bases outside the gene matches: 5. The CDR3 loop spans 15 amino acids. The V gene's germline CDR1 is SGDLS and CDR2 YYNGEE. The CDR3 spells CASSVGQGVAYEQYF. DNA of the CDR3: TGTGCCAGCAGCGTAGGCCAGGGGGTGGCCTACGAGCAGTACTTC.

The V and J genes are TRBV7-3 and TRBJ1-2; 12 bases match TRBD1. The V and J ends lost 3 bases and 8 bases, in that order; junction bases with no gene match: 13. This CDR3 region has 17 residues. CDR1 and CDR2 (germline): SGHTA, FQGTGA. Here the CDR3 reads CASSLTGRDRGLEGYTF. The CDR3 nucleotides are TGTGCCAGCAGCTTGACTGGGCGGGACAGGGGGCTGGAGGGCTACACCTTC.

J is TRBJ2-6 and V is TRBV29-1; 8 bases map to TRBD1. Losses at the gene ends were 2 bases for V and 0 bases for J; bases not matched to a gene: 9. The V gene's germline CDR1 is SQVTM and CDR2 ANQGSEA. CDR3 length: 18 amino acids. CDR3 bases: TGCAGCGTTGAATTAGTTGGGACAGGAAACTCTGGGGCCAACGTCCTGACTTTC. This encodes CSVELVGTGNSGANVLTF. Combining the CDR3 with reference TRBV29-1 and TRBJ2-6 gives the whole variable domain SAVISQKPSRDICQRGTSLTIQCQVDSQVTMMFWYRQQPGQSLTLIATANQGSEATYESGFVIDKFPISRPNLTFSTLTVSNMSPEDSSIYLCSVELVGTGNSGANVLTFGAGSRLTVL.

This clone was seen a single time. The V call is TRBV15, the J call TRBJ2-1; 15 bases align to TRBD2. The CDR3 contains 20 residues. Germline trimming cut 5 bases from V and 6 bases from J; bases unmatched to any gene: 17. Per germline, CDR1 LNHNV and CDR2 YYDKDF (reference sequence). DNA for the CDR3: TGTGCCACCAGCGGGGGAGGACTAGCGGGAGGGTGGGTGAGCCGCAATGAGCAGTTCTTC. This codes for CATSGGGLAGGWVSRNEQFF.

The V and J genes are TRBV2 and TRBJ2-1; TRBD2 aligns across 10 bases. V lost 3 bases, J lost 7 bases, and 6 bases stayed unmatched. Germline V gene lookup returns CDR1 SNHLY and CDR2 FYNNEI. There are 15 residues in the CDR3. The CDR3 loop reads CASSDRAGGRNEQFF. CDR3 bases: TGTGCCAGCAGTGACCGAGCGGGAGGGAGGAATGAGCAGTTCTTC.

The rearrangement joins TRBV11-1 to TRBJ2-5; D is possibly TRBD2 (7 bases). Germline CDR1 SGHAT, CDR2 FQDESV (reference sequence). The CDR3 has 14 amino acids. Trimming pared 0 bases from V and 4 bases from J, leaving 9 bases between. The CDR3, as DNA: TGTGCCAGCAGCTTAGCGGGGGGGCGAGAGACCCAGTACTTC. It encodes CASSLAGGRETQYF.

The J gene is TRBJ1-2, the V gene TRBV4-1; possibly TRBD1 for D (5 bases). V was shortened by 1 base and J by 2 bases, with 5 bases between the two germline ends. Germline V gives CDR1 MGHRA, CDR2 YSYEKL. The CDR3 contains 13 residues. The CDR3 protein is CASSQGQNYGYTF. In nucleotides, the CDR3 is TGCGCCAGCAGCCAAGGACAGAACTATGGCTACACCTTC.

In its sample, this clone was seen once. The chain recombines TRBV19 with TRBJ2-6, with D possibly TRBD1 on 6 matching bases. The V gene's germline CDR1 is LNHDA and CDR2 SQIVND (reference sequence). Trimming took 1 base from V and 4 from J, leaving 11 bases between them. This CDR3 region has 16 residues. The CDR3, as DNA: TGTGCCAGTAGTATAGTGGCAGGGGCAGGGGCCAACGTCCTGACTTTC. It yields the protein CASSIVAGAGANVLTF. Full variable domain (outside the CDR3, taken from reference TRBV19 and TRBJ2-6): DGGITQSPKYLFRKEGQNVTLSCEQNLNHDAMYWYRQDPGQGLRLIYYSQIVNDFQKGDIAEGYSVSREKKESFPLTVTSAQKNPTAFYLCASSIVAGAGANVLTFGAGSRLTVL.

The chain combines TRBV6-5 with TRBJ1-2, with D perhaps TRBD1 (6 bases). V shed 2 bases and J shed 5 bases, with 15 bases lying between them. Germline values: CDR1 MNHEY, CDR2 SVGAGI. The CDR3 covers 15 residues. The CDR3, as DNA: TGTGCCAGCAGTTACGGCAGGGGCTCGGCTTATGGCTACACCTTC. Translation gives CASSYGRGSAYGYTF.

This clone was found a few times. The chain carries TRBV27 and TRBJ2-5; no clear D gene. V lost 5 bases and J 1 base, leaving 8 bases between the germline ends. From germline, CDR1 is MNHEY and CDR2 SMNVEV (reference sequence). The CDR3 sequence is 13 residues long. The CDR3 spells CASSPRIQETQYF. CDR3 nucleotides: TGTGCCAGCAGTCCGAGGATCCAAGAGACCCAGTACTTC.

The rearrangement links TRBV6-5 to TRBJ1-2; TRBD1 matches at 8 bases. Germline CDR1 is MNHEY and CDR2 is SVGAGI. V lost 5 bases, J lost 4 bases, and 6 bases stayed unmatched. CDR3 length: 14 amino acids. The CDR3: CASSKGQAVYGYTF. In DNA, the CDR3 is TGTGCCAGCAGTAAGGGACAGGCGGTCTATGGCTACACCTTC.

The CDR3 region is CASSAGLTNQETQYF. CDR3 bases: TGCGCCAGCAGCGCGGGACTGACCAACCAAGAGACCCAGTACTTC. The chain carries TRBV10-1 and TRBJ2-5, with a possible D match to TRBD2 (6 bases). Per germline, CDR1 WNHNN and CDR2 SYGVQD (reference sequence). The CDR3 extends over 15 amino acids. V lost 6 bases and J 0 bases, leaving 14 bases between the germline ends.

The V gene is TRBV7-9, the J gene TRBJ1-2; D not resolved. V was cut by 1 base and J by 4 bases, with 16 bases left in between. The CDR3 covers 16 residues. The germline CDR1 and CDR2 sequences are SEHNR and FQNEAQ (reference sequence). CDR3 DNA sequence: TGTGCCAGCAGCTTAGGAGGATCGGCGCCTACCTATGGCTACACCTTC. It codes for CASSLGGSAPTYGYTF.

The chain recombines TRBV5-4 with TRBJ2-1, with D perhaps matching TRBD2 (6 bases). Per the germline V gene, CDR1 is SGHNT and CDR2 is YYREEE (reference sequence). V was cut by 6 bases and J by 6 bases, with 19 bases left in between. This CDR3 contains 15 residues. Here the CDR3 reads CASTRGTIGGNEQFF. The CDR3 nucleotides read TGTGCCAGCACCCGGGGAACGATCGGGGGCAATGAGCAGTTCTTC.

This clone was seen a handful of times. This chain links TRBV6-5 with TRBJ2-1; 9 bases are shared with TRBD1. The CDR3 is 15 residues long. After removal of 7 bases from V and 5 bases from J, the junction contained 9 bases not matched to a gene. Germline-derived CDR1 and CDR2 are MNHEY and SVGAGI. CDR3 loop: CASTVLQGANNEQFF. CDR3 coding DNA: TGTGCCAGCACCGTTCTACAGGGGGCGAACAATGAGCAGTTCTTC.

This chain connects TRBV15 to TRBJ2-3, with D perhaps TRBD2 (6 bases). This CDR3 contains 15 residues. V lost 6 bases and J lost 2, with 15 bases in between. CDR1 is LNHNV, CDR2 YYDKDF, per germline (reference sequence). CDR3 region: CATRPGLSNTDTQYF. CDR3 in DNA: TGTGCCACCAGGCCGGGACTCTCAAACACAGATACGCAGTATTTT.

In this sample, this clone turned up a few times. CDR3 in DNA: TGTGCCAGCAGCCAATTCGACGGGACAGGGGGCAATCAGCCCCAGCATTTT. Translation gives CASSQFDGTGGNQPQHF. This chain uses TRBV7-9 with TRBJ1-5; 10 nucleotides align to TRBD1. This CDR3 spans 17 amino acids. The J segment lost 2 bases and the V segment lost 5 bases, leaving 9 bases of the junction unmatched. Germline values: CDR1 SEHNR, CDR2 FQNEAQ (reference sequence).